This TCR beta chain was sequenced during a study of radiotherapy plus CTLA-4 blockade in lung cancer. Study details: Objective responses emerged in under 20% of patients, and 31% attained disease control.

Alongside CTLA-4 blockade with ipilimumab, patients with chemo-refractory metastatic non-small-cell lung cancer received focal radiation. The repertoire was sequenced with immunoSEQ multiplex PCR; TCRdb's copy has only in-frame clones and lacks some. The table has about 60,000 clones, about four fifths seen once. For this clone: Antigen unknown.

V dropped 3 bases and J dropped 6; count of bases not matched to a gene: 11. Per germline, CDR1 GTSNPN and CDR2 SVGIG (reference sequence). This CDR3 has 15 residues. Findings and caveats of the study: Subsequent to radiotherapy plus ipilimumab, tumor-derived TCR clones underwent expansion in blood.

Sequences were derived from peripheral blood, sampled from a patient treated with radiotherapy plus ipilimumab. The genes are TRBV30 and TRBJ1-2, with TRBD1 matching over 9 bases. The receptor's source is a human donor with non-small cell lung cancer who had a partial response to radiotherapy plus ipilimumab. DNA for the CDR3: TGTGCCTGGAGGGGACCGGACAGGGGAAATCATGGCTACACCTTC. Its translation: CAWRGPDRGNHGYTF.